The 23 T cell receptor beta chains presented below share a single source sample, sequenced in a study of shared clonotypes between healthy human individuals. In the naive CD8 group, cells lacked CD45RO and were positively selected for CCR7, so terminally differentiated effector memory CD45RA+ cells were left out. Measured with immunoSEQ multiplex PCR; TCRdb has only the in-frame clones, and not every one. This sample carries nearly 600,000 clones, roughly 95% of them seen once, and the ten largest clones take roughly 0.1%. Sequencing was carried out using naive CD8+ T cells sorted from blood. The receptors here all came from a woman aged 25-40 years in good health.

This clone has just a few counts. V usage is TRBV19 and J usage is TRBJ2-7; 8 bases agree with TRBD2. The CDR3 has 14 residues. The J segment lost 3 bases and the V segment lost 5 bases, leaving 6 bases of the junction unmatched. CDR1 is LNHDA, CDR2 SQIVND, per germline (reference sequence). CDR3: CASSWGSGGYEQYF. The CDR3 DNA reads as TGTGCCAGTAGTTGGGGGAGCGGGGGCTACGAGCAGTACTTC.

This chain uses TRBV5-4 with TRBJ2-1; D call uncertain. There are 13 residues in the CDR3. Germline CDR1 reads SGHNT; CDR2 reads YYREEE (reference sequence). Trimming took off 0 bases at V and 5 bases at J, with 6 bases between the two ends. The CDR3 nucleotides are TGTGCCAGCAGCTTGGTTCCAGACAATGAGCAGTTCTTC. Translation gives CASSLVPDNEQFF. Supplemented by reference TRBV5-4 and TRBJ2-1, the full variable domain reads ETGVTQSPTHLIKTRGQQVTLRCSSQSGHNTVSWYQQALGQGPQFIFQYYREEENGRGNFPPRFSGLQFPNYSSELNVNALELDDSALYLCASSLVPDNEQFFGPGTRLTVL.

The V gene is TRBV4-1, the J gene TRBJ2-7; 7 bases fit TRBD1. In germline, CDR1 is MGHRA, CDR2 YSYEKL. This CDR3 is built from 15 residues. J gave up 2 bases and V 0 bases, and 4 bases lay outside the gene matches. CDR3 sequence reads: CASSQDWGQPYEQYF. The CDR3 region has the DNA TGCGCCAGCAGCCAAGATTGGGGACAGCCCTACGAGCAGTACTTC.

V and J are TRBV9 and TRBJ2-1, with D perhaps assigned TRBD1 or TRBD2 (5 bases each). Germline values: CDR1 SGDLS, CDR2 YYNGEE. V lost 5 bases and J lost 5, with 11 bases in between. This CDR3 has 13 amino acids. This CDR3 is CASRSGTDNEQFF. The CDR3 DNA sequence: TGTGCCAGCAGATCCGGGACCGACAATGAGCAGTTCTTC.

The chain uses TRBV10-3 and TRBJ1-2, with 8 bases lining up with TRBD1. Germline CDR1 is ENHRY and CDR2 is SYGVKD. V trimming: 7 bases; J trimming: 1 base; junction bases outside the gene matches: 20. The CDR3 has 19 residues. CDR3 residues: CAINPGRVQGAVGNYGYTF. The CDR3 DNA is TGTGCCATCAACCCAGGCCGGGTCCAGGGGGCGGTGGGTAACTATGGCTACACCTTC.

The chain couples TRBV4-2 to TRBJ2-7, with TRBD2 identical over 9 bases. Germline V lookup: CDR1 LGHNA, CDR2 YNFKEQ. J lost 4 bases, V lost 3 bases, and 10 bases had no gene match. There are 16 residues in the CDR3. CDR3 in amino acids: CASSQPQIAGDYEQYF. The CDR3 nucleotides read TGTGCCAGCAGCCAGCCTCAAATAGCGGGAGATTACGAGCAGTACTTC.

The CDR3 nucleotides are TGTGCCAGCAGGGAGAGCGGGACTATGGAAGATACGCAGTATTTT. Translation gives CASRESGTMEDTQYF. The chain employs TRBV7-9 and TRBJ2-3, with 7 bases identical to TRBD2. V dropped 6 bases and J dropped 5; count of bases not matched to a gene: 11. Germline V CDR1 and CDR2: SEHNR, FQNEAQ (reference sequence). The CDR3 sequence is 15 residues long.

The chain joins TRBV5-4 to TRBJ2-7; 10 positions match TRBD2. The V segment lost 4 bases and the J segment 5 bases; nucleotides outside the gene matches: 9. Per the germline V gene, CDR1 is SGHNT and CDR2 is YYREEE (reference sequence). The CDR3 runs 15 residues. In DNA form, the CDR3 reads TGTGCCAGCAGCCAATTAGCGGGAGGTCTCCACGAGCAGTACTTC. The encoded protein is CASSQLAGGLHEQYF.

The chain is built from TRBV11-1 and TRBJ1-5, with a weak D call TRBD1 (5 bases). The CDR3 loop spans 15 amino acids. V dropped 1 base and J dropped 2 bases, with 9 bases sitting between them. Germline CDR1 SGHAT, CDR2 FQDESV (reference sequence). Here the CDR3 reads CASSLDGHGNQPQHF. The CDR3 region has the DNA TGTGCCAGCAGCTTAGATGGACACGGCAATCAGCCCCAGCATTTT. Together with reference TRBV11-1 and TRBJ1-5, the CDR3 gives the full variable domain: EAEVAQSPRYKITEKSQAVAFWCDPISGHATLYWYRQILGQGPELLVQFQDESVVDDSQLPKDRFSAERLKGVDSTLKIQPAELGDSAMYLCASSLDGHGNQPQHFGDGTRLSIL.

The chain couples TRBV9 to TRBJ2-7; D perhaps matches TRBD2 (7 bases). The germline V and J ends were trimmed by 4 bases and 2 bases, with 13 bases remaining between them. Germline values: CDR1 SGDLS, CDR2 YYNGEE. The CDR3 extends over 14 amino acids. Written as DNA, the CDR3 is TGTGCCAGCAGCTCTGGGGGGGCAACCTACGAGCAGTACTTC. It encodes CASSSGGATYEQYF. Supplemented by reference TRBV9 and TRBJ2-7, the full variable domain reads DSGVTQTPKHLITATGQRVTLRCSPRSGDLSVYWYQQSLDQGLQFLIQYYNGEERAKGNILERFSAQQFPDLHSELNLSSLELGDSALYFCASSSGGATYEQYFGPGTRLTVT.

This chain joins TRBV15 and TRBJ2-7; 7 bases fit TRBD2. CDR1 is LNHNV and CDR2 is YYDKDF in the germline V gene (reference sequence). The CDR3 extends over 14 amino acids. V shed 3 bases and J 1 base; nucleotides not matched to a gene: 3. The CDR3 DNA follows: TGTGCCACCAGCAGCGGGGAGGGTTCCTACGAGCAGTACTTC. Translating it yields CATSSGEGSYEQYF.

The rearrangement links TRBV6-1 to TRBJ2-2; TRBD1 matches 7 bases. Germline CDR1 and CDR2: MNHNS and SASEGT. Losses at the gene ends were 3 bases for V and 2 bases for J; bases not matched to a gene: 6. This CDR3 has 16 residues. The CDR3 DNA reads TGTGCCAGCAGTGACATAGGACAGGCTAACACCGGGGAGCTGTTTTTT. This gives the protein CASSDIGQANTGELFF.

CDR3 DNA sequence: TGTGCCAGCAGCCAAGAGACTAGCGGGGCCTACGAGCAGTACTTC. Its translation: CASSQETSGAYEQYF. The V call is TRBV4-2, the J call TRBJ2-7; TRBD2 agrees at 11 bases. Trimming took 0 bases from V and 2 from J; bases not matched to a gene: 0. This CDR3 comprises 15 residues. CDR1 is LGHNA, CDR2 YNFKEQ, per germline.

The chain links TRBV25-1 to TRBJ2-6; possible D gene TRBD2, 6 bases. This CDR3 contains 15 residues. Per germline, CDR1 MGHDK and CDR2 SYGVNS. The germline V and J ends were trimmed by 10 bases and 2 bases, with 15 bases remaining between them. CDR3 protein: CATSSWGAGANVLTF. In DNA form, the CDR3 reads TGTGCCACCTCCTCCTGGGGGGCTGGGGCCAACGTCCTGACTTTC. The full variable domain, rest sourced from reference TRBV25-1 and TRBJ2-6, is EADIYQTPRYLVIGTGKKITLECSQTMGHDKMYWYQQDPGMELHLIHYSYGVNSTEKGDLSSESTVSRIRTEHFPLTLESARPSHTSQYLCATSSWGAGANVLTFGAGSRLTVL.

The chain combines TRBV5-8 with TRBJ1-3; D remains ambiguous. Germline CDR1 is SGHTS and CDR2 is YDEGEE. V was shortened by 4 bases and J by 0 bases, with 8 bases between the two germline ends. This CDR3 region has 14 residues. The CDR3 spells CASSAGYSGNTIYF. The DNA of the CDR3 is TGTGCCAGCAGCGCGGGTTACTCTGGAAACACCATATATTTT.

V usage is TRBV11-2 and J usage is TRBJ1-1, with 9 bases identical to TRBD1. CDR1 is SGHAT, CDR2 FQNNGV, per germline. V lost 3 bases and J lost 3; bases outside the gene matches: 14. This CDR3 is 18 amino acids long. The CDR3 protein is CASSFFGLQGASDTEAFF. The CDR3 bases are TGTGCCAGCAGCTTCTTTGGTTTACAGGGGGCATCGGACACTGAAGCTTTCTTT.

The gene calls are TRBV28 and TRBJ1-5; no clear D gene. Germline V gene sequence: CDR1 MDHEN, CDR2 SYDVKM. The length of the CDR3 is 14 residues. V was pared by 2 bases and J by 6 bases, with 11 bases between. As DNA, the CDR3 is TGTGCCAGCAGTTTACTGGAACTCGGTCAGCCCCAGCATTTT. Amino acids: CASSLLELGQPQHF.

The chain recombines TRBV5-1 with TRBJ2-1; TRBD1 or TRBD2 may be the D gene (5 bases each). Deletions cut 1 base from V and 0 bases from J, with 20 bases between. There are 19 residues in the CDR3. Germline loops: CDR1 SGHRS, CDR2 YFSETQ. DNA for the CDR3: TGCGCCAGCAGCTTGTTCGGGACCTCAACCCTCCGCTCCTACAATGAGCAGTTCTTC. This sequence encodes CASSLFGTSTLRSYNEQFF.

CDR3: CASSFRGVSGANVLTF. The DNA of the CDR3 is TGTGCCAGCAGCTTCAGGGGGGTTTCTGGGGCCAACGTCCTGACTTTC. This chain joins TRBV7-9 and TRBJ2-6, with D perhaps TRBD1 (7 bases). Germline V gene sequence: CDR1 SEHNR, CDR2 FQNEAQ (reference sequence). The CDR3 length is 16 residues. The V and J ends lost 3 bases and 1 base respectively, with 10 bases between them.

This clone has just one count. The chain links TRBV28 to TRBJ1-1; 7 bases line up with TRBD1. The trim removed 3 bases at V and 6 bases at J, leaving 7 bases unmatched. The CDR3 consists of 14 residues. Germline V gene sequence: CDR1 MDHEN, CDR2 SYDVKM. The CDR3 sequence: CASSFNTGVSEAFF. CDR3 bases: TGTGCCAGCAGTTTCAACACAGGGGTCTCTGAAGCTTTCTTT.

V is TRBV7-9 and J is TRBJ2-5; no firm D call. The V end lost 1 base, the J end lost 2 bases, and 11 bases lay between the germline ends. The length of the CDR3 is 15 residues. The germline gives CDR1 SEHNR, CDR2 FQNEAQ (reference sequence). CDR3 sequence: CASSLGTAHQETQYF. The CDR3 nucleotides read TGTGCCAGCAGCTTAGGAACAGCCCATCAAGAGACCCAGTACTTC.

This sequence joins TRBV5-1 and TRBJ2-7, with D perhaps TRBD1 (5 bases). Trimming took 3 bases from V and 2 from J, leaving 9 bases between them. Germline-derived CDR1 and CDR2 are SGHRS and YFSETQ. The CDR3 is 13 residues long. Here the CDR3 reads CASSSSGTYEQYF. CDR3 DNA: TGCGCCAGCAGCTCCTCAGGGACCTACGAGCAGTACTTC.

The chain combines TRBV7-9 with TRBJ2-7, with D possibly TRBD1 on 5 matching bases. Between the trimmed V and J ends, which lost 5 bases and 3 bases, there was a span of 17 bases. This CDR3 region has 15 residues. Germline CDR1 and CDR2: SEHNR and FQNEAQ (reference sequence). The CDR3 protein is CASSAPWPDNYEQYF. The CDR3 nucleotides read TGTGCCAGCAGCGCCCCCTGGCCGGACAACTACGAGCAGTACTTC.